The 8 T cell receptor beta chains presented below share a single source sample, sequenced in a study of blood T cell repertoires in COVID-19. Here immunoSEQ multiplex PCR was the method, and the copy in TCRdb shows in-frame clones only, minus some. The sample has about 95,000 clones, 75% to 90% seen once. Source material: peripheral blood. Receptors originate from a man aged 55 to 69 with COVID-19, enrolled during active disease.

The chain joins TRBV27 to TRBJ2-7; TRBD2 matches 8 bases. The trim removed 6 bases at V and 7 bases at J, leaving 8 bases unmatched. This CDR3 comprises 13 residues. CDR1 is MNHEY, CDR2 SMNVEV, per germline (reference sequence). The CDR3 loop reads CASSQTSGGEQYF. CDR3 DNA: TGTGCCAGCAGCCAAACCTCGGGGGGGGAGCAGTACTTC.

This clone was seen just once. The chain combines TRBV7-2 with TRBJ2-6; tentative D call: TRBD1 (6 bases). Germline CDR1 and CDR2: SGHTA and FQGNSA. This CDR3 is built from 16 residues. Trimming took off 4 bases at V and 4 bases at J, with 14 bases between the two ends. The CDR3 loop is CASSSQGLAGANVLTF. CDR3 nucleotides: TGTGCCAGCAGCTCACAGGGTCTAGCCGGGGCCAACGTCCTGACTTTC.

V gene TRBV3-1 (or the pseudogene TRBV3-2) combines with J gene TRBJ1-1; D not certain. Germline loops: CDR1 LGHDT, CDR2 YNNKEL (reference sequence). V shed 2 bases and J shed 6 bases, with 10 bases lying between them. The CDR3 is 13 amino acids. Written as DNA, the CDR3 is TGTGCCAGCAGCCAAAGCCCAGGCGCTGAAGCTTTCTTT. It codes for CASSQSPGAEAFF.

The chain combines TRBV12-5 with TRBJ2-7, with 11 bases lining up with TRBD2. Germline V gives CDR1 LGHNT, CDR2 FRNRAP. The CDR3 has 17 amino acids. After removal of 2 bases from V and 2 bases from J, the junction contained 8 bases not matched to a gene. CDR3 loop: CASGLPTGTSGPYEQYF. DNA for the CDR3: TGTGCTAGTGGTTTGCCCACTGGGACTAGCGGTCCCTACGAGCAGTACTTC.

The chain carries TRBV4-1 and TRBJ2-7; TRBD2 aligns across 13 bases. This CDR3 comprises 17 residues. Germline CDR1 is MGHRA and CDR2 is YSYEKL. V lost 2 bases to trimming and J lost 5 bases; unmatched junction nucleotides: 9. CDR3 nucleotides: TGCGCCAGCAGCCAAACCCCGGGACTAGCGGGACCTGACGAGCAGTACTTC. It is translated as CASSQTPGLAGPDEQYF.

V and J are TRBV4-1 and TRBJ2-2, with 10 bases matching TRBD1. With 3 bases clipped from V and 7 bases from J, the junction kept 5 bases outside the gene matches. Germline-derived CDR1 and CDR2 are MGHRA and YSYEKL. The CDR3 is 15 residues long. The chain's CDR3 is CASSQGTGAVGELFF. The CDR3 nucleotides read TGCGCCAGCAGCCAGGGGACAGGGGCCGTCGGGGAGCTGTTTTTT.

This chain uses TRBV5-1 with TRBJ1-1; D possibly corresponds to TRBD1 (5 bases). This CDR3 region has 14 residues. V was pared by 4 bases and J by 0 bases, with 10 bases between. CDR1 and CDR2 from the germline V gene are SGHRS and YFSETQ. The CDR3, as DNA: TGCGCCAGCAGCGTTGACAGCTTGAACACTGAAGCTTTCTTT. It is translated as CASSVDSLNTEAFF.

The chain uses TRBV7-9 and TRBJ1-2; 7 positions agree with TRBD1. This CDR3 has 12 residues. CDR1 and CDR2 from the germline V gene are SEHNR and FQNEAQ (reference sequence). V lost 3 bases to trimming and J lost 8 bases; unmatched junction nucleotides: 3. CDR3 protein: CASSLTGQGYTF. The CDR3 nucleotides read TGTGCCAGCAGCTTGACAGGGCAAGGCTACACCTTC.